The 8 T cell receptor beta chains below were found in one sample sequenced in a study of human T cells and chemical hapten exposure. Time point noted: pre-sensitization, week 0. Treatment in this sample: therapeutic diphenylcyclopropenone sensitization with weekly scalp DPC. Via MiXCR, TCRdb re-called the RACE reads, giving one row per CDR3 protein. The profile covers 57,000 or so distinct CDR3 sequences, with 11% appearing a single time and 3% to 4.5% taken by the ten largest. The sample consisted of whole blood, taken in connection with sensitization to the hapten diphenylcyclopropenone (DPC). The origin of the receptors is a woman aged 40 to 50 with alopecia areata. Some clones in this sample may be carry-over from other donors' samples.

This clonotype appeared many times. The CDR3 here is CAWSLARTGRSGANVLTF. The CDR3 nucleotides read TGTGCCTGGAGTTTGGCTCGGACAGGCCGCTCTGGGGCCAACGTCCTGACTTTC. The chain couples TRBV30 to TRBJ2-6; 7 bases fit TRBD1. CDR1 and CDR2 from the germline V gene are GTSNPN and SVGIG (reference sequence). The V gene end was trimmed by 2 bases and the J gene end by 0 bases; junction bases not matched to a gene: 10. The CDR3 length is 18 residues.

The chain couples TRBV29-1 to TRBJ1-2, with TRBD1 as a possible D gene (5 bases). V lost 6 bases, J lost 0 bases, and 14 bases lay in between. The V gene's germline CDR1 is SQVTM and CDR2 ANQGSEA. This CDR3 has 14 residues. CDR3 in amino acids: CSVGTATSNYGYTF. The DNA for the CDR3 is TGCAGCGTAGGGACCGCAACTTCTAACTATGGCTACACCTTC.

Comment on this clonotype: This may be a read error: a much more frequent sequence differs by one nucleotide. The rearrangement links TRBV24-1 to TRBJ2-2, with a possible D match to TRBD2 (6 bases). The germline V gene encodes CDR1 KGHDR and CDR2 SFDVKD. Trimming took 0 bases from V and 3 from J, leaving 10 bases between them. The CDR3 contains 16 residues. CDR3 region: CATSDLGTVDTGELFF. The CDR3 bases are TGTGCCACCAGTGATTTGGGGACTGTTGACACCGGGGAGCTGTTTTTT.

This clonotype appeared a few times. The chain has TRBV27 and TRBJ2-1; 12 bases align to TRBD2. The germline gives CDR1 MNHEY, CDR2 SMNVEV (reference sequence). The V and J ends lost 5 bases and 2 bases, in that order; junction bases with no gene match: 7. The CDR3 runs 17 residues. The CDR3 DNA reads as TGTGCCAGCAGTCCCCTAGCGGGAGGGGGGACCTACAATGAGCAGTTCTTC. Translating it yields CASSPLAGGGTYNEQFF.

This clonotype was counted a few times. This rearrangement joins TRBV7-7 to TRBJ2-1; 8 positions agree with TRBD2. This CDR3 is built from 15 residues. Germline V gene lookup returns CDR1 SSHAT and CDR2 FNYEAQ (reference sequence). The J segment lost 9 bases and the V segment lost 2 bases, leaving 9 bases of the junction unmatched. CDR3 nucleotides: TGTGCCAGCAGCTTAACGGGGGGGACTAGTGGTGAGCAGTTCTTC. This gives the protein CASSLTGGTSGEQFF. The full variable domain, with the rest looked up from reference TRBV7-7 and TRBJ2-1, is GAGVSQSPRYKVTKRGQDVTLRCDPISSHATLYWYQQALGQGPEFLTYFNYEAQPDKSGLPSDRFSAERPEGSISTLTIQRTEQRDSAMYRCASSLTGGTSGEQFFGPGTRLTVL.

Ten or more counts support this clonotype. The CDR3 protein is CASSYDSTYNEQFF. The CDR3 DNA reads as TGTGCCAGCAGTTACGACAGTACCTACAATGAGCAGTTCTTC. The rearrangement uses TRBV6-2 or TRBV6-3 and TRBJ2-1; D may be TRBD1 (5 bases). Germline CDR1 MNHEY, CDR2 SVGEGT. CDR3 size: 14 residues. Trimming cost V 2 bases and J 2 bases, with 7 bases left between them.

The chain carries TRBV7-6 and TRBJ2-6; 11 bases agree with TRBD2. Trimming took 5 bases from V and 0 from J; bases not matched to a gene: 12. This CDR3 has 20 amino acids. Germline-derived CDR1 and CDR2 are SGHVS and FNYEAQ. CDR3 bases: TGTGCCAGCAGCCCGCGGGCGGGGACTAGCGGAAGCTCTGGGGCCAACGTCCTGACTTTC. Protein sequence: CASSPRAGTSGSSGANVLTF.

This clonotype showed up just a few times. The gene calls are TRBV19 and TRBJ1-1; TRBD1 might be the D (5 bases). This CDR3 comprises 14 residues. Germline CDR1 LNHDA, CDR2 SQIVND (reference sequence). V was shortened by 6 bases and J by 1 base, with 12 bases between the two germline ends. The CDR3 coding sequence is TGTGCCAGTAGCCATACAGGAAGGAACACTGAAGCTTTCTTT. This gives the protein CASSHTGRNTEAFF.